One and the same sample provided the 14 T cell receptor beta chains below, sequenced in a study of T-cell reconstitution after alpha-beta-depleted transplantation in children. TCRbeta library preparation incorporated unique molecular identifiers. Via MiXCR, TCRdb re-called the PCR reads, giving one row per CDR3 protein. The table has 500,000 to 600,000 distinct CDR3 sequences, approximately 20% seen once; the top ten hold roughly 3.3%. The sequencing here drew on PBMCs from the stem cell graft donor, taken from the stem cell graft. The receptors stem from a human donor who donated a stem cell graft to a child with acute lymphoblastic leukemia.

The sample holds many counts of this clonotype. The V gene is TRBV12-3 or TRBV12-4, the J gene TRBJ2-3; 10 bases line up with TRBD2. Germline trimming cut 3 bases from V and 4 bases from J; bases unmatched to any gene: 1. This CDR3 contains 14 residues. The CDR3, as DNA: TGTGCCAGCAGTTTCGGACTAGCGGCAGATACGCAGTATTTT. Its translation is CASSFGLAADTQYF.

CDR3 amino acids: CASSWEHSPAEQFF. CDR3 nucleotide sequence: TGCGCCAGCAGCTGGGAGCACAGTCCCGCGGAGCAGTTCTTC. The genes are TRBV5-1 and TRBJ2-1, with D possibly matching TRBD2 (5 bases). The germline gives CDR1 SGHRS, CDR2 YFSETQ. The CDR3 runs 14 residues. Trimming left V 3 bases short and J 10 bases short, with 17 bases between. Full variable domain (outside the CDR3, taken from reference TRBV5-1 and TRBJ2-1): KAGVTQTPRYLIKTRGQQVTLSCSPISGHRSVSWYQQTPGQGLQFLFEYFSETQRNKGNFPGRFSGRQFSNSRSEMNVSTLELGDSALYLCASSWEHSPAEQFFGPGTRLTVL.

This clonotype was seen a single time. The chain employs TRBV10-1 and TRBJ1-1; D unclear. The ends were cut back, 8 bases at V and 3 bases at J, with 13 bases in the middle. The CDR3 consists of 13 residues. The V gene's germline CDR1 is WNHNN and CDR2 SYGVQD (reference sequence). Here the CDR3 reads CASQSNMDTEAFF. DNA for the CDR3: TGCGCCAGCCAATCTAACATGGACACTGAAGCTTTCTTT.

This chain joins TRBV29-1 and TRBJ2-3; D perhaps matches TRBD1 (5 bases). The germline gives CDR1 SQVTM, CDR2 ANQGSEA. Trimming cost V 3 bases and J 0 bases, with 10 bases left between them. The CDR3 is made up of 14 amino acids. CDR3: CSVDRTLSTDTQYF. In nucleotides, the CDR3 is TGCAGCGTTGATAGGACACTTAGCACAGATACGCAGTATTTT.

This rearrangement joins TRBV5-6 to TRBJ2-4; 8 bases agree with TRBD2. The CDR3 spans 15 residues. Germline V gene data show CDR1 as SGHDT and CDR2 as YYEEEE. V lost 2 bases to trimming and J lost 6 bases; unmatched junction nucleotides: 7. The CDR3 DNA reads as TGTGCCAGCAGCTTCGGGGGGGGTCCGGTAAACATTCAGTACTTC. Translating it yields CASSFGGGPVNIQYF.

V usage is TRBV27 and J usage is TRBJ2-5, with D possibly matching TRBD1 (6 bases). Trimming shortened V by 3 bases and J by 6 bases, and 14 bases separated the two germline ends. CDR1 and CDR2 (germline): MNHEY, SMNVEV (reference sequence). CDR3 length: 14 residues. The DNA of the CDR3 is TGTGCCAGCAGTTTGGAAGGGGGTCGGCAGACCCAGTACTTC. Its translation is CASSLEGGRQTQYF.

This clonotype has a handful of counts. The gene calls are TRBV6-1 and TRBJ2-3; 9 positions agree with TRBD1. The germline CDR1 and CDR2 sequences are MNHNS and SASEGT. Trimming at V came to 6 bases and at J to 4 bases, leaving 11 bases not matched to a gene. The CDR3 has 16 amino acids. CDR3 coding DNA: TGTGCCAGCAGCGAACCGGGACAGGGTACCGCAGATACGCAGTATTTT. This sequence encodes CASSEPGQGTADTQYF.

The chain employs TRBV12-3 or TRBV12-4 and TRBJ2-3, with 10 nucleotides matching TRBD2. With V trimmed by 3 bases and J by 2 bases, 5 bases remained unmatched. The CDR3 contains 16 residues. CDR3 bases: TGTGCCAGCAGTTTTGGTAGCGGGAGGACCACAGATACGCAGTATTTT. Protein sequence: CASSFGSGRTTDTQYF.

This chain links TRBV29-1 with TRBJ2-1; D remains unclear. This CDR3 is 11 amino acids long. In germline, CDR1 is SQVTM, CDR2 ANQGSEA. Trimming removed 0 bases from V and 9 bases from J, with 6 bases in between. The DNA of the CDR3 is TGCAGCGTTGAAGAGATGGGTGAGCAGTTCTTC. Translated: CSVEEMGEQFF.

There are a few counts of this clonotype. V usage is TRBV20-1 and J usage is TRBJ2-3, with D maybe TRBD2 (5 bases). V gave up 3 bases and J gave up 5 bases, with 18 bases separating them. Germline lookup yields CDR1 DFQATT and CDR2 SNEGSKA (reference sequence). The CDR3 runs 15 residues. The CDR3 DNA follows: TGCAGTGCTAGTAGGTGGGAGCCCCGGCTAGATACGCAGTATTTT. As protein: CSASRWEPRLDTQYF.

The sample holds many counts of this clonotype. The rearrangement joins TRBV20-1 to TRBJ2-3, with TRBD2 identical over 9 bases. The J segment lost 6 bases and the V segment lost 2 bases, leaving 9 bases of the junction unmatched. The germline V gene encodes CDR1 DFQATT and CDR2 SNEGSKA (reference sequence). The CDR3 spans 15 residues. Here the CDR3 reads CSARISGRMGDTQYF. The CDR3 nucleotides are TGCAGTGCTAGAATAAGCGGGAGGATGGGGGATACGCAGTATTTT.

This clonotype has a count of ten or more. The chain has TRBV5-5 and TRBJ2-7, with TRBD2 identical over 7 bases. After removal of 3 bases from V and 4 bases from J, the junction contained 10 bases not matched to a gene. The CDR3 covers 15 residues. Germline CDR1 SGHKS, CDR2 YYEKEE (reference sequence). The CDR3 is CASSSAGETAYEQYF. CDR3 coding DNA: TGTGCCAGCAGCTCCGCGGGAGAAACGGCGTACGAGCAGTACTTC.

This clonotype was detected a few times. CDR3 loop: CASSLFGGIGYTF. The CDR3 DNA follows: TGTGCCAGCAGCTTATTTGGAGGGATAGGCTACACCTTC. V usage is TRBV7-8 and J usage is TRBJ1-2, with D hard to call. CDR3 length equals 13 residues. The germline V and J ends were trimmed by 2 bases and 8 bases, with 12 bases remaining between them. Germline assignment: CDR1 SGHVS and CDR2 FQNEAQ.

The chain couples TRBV5-5 to TRBJ1-5, with D unclear. The V gene's germline CDR1 is SGHKS and CDR2 YYEKEE (reference sequence). The CDR3 is 14 amino acids. V was cut by 0 bases and J by 3 bases, with 7 bases left in between. The CDR3 coding sequence is TGTGCCAGCAGCTTGGGAACACTCAATCAGCCCCAGCATTTT. It specifies CASSLGTLNQPQHF. The full variable domain, its missing parts supplied by reference TRBV5-5 and TRBJ1-5, is DAGVTQSPTHLIKTRGQQVTLRCSPISGHKSVSWYQQVLGQGPQFIFQYYEKEERGRGNFPDRFSARQFPNYSSELNVNALLLGDSALYLCASSLGTLNQPQHFGDGTRLSIL.